The T cell receptor beta chain under discussion was sequenced for a study of blood T cell repertoires in COVID-19. Here immunoSEQ multiplex PCR was the method, and the copy in TCRdb shows in-frame clones only, minus some. The sample contains some 400,000 clones, 80% to 90% of which appear only once. Sequenced material: PBMCs or T cells enriched from blood (not recorded which). The clonotype was recovered from a man aged 30 to 39 who had recovered from COVID-19.

The CDR3 DNA sequence: TGTGCCTGGAGTGGACAGGGTAGCAATCAGCCCCAGCATTTT. It codes for CAWSGQGSNQPQHF. The chain links TRBV30 to TRBJ1-5; 7 nucleotides agree with TRBD1. Unmatched junction bases numbered 0, after V lost 1 base and J lost 0 bases. Germline-derived CDR1 and CDR2 are GTSNPN and SVGIG (reference sequence). The CDR3 sequence is 14 residues long.